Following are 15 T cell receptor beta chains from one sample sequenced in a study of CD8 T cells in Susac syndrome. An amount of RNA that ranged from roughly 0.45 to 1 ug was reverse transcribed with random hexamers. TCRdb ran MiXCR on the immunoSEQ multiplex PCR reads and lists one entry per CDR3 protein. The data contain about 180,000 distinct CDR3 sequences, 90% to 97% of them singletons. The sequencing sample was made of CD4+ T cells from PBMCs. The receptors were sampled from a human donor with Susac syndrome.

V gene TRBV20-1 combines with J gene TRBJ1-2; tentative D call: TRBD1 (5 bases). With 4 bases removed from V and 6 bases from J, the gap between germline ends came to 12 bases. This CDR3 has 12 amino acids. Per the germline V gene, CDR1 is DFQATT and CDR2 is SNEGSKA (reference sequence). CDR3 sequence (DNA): TGCAGTGCTATGCAGGGAGTGAATGGCTACACCTTC. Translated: CSAMQGVNGYTF.

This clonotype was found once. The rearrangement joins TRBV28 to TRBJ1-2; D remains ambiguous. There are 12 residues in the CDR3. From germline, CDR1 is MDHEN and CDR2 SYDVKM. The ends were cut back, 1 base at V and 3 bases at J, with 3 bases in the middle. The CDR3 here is CASSLLDYGYTF. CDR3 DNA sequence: TGTGCCAGCAGTTTATTGGACTATGGCTACACCTTC.

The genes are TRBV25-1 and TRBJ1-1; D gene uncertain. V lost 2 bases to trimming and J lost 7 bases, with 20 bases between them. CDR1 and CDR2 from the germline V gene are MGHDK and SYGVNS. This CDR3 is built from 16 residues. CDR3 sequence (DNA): TGTGCCAGCAGTGAAGGGCCGGGAGCCGAGAGGAGTGAAGCTTTCTTT. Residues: CASSEGPGAERSEAFF.

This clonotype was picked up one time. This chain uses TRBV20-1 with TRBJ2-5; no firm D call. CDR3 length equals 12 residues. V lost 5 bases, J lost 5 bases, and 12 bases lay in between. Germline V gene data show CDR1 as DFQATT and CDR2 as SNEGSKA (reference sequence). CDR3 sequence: CSAYTDGETQYF. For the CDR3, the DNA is TGCAGTGCTTATACGGATGGGGAGACCCAGTACTTC.

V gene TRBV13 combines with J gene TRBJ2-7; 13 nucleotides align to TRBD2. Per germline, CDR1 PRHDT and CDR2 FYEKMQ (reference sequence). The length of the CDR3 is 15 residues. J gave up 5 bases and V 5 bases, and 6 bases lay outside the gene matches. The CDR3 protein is CASSPGLAGVNEQYF. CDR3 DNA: TGTGCCAGCAGCCCCGGACTAGCGGGAGTCAACGAGCAGTACTTC.

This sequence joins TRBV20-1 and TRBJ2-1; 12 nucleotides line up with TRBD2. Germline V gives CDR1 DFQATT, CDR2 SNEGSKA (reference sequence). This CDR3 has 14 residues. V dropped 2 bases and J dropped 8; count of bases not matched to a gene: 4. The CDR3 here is CSARRLAGVHEQFF. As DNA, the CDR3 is TGCAGTGCTAGAAGACTAGCGGGAGTCCATGAGCAGTTCTTC.

As DNA, the CDR3 is TGTGCCAGCAGCGGAGGGGTCCCTAATTCACCCCTCCACTTT. As protein: CASSGGVPNSPLHF. The rearrangement uses TRBV14 and TRBJ1-6; D perhaps matches TRBD1 (5 bases). The V end was cut by 5 bases, the J end by 6 bases, with 11 bases between. Germline V gene sequence: CDR1 SGHDN, CDR2 FVKESK. The CDR3 sequence is 14 residues long. Drawing the rest from reference TRBV14 and TRBJ1-6, the complete variable domain is EAGVTQFPSHSVIEKGQTVTLRCDPISGHDNLYWYRRVMGKEIKFLLHFVKESKQDESGMPNNRFLAERTGGTYSTLKVQPAELEDSGVYFCASSGGVPNSPLHFGNGTRLTVT.

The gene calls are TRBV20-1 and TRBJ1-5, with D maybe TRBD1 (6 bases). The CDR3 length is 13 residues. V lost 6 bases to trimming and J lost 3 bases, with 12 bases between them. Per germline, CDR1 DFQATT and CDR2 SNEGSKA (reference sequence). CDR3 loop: CSAQRDNNQPQHF. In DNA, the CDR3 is TGCAGTGCCCAACGGGACAACAATCAGCCCCAGCATTTT.

CDR3 residues: CASSLRDSPVVHTDTQYF. As DNA, the CDR3 is TGTGCCAGCAGCTTACGGGACAGTCCGGTGGTTCACACAGATACGCAGTATTTT. J is TRBJ2-3 and V is TRBV7-2; 7 nucleotides agree with TRBD1. The CDR3 has 18 amino acids. The germline gives CDR1 SGHTA, CDR2 FQGNSA. V dropped 2 bases and J dropped 2; count of bases not matched to a gene: 13.

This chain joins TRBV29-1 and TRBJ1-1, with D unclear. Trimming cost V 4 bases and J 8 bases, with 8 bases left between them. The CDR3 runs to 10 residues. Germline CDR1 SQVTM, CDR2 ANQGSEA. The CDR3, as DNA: TGCAGCGTTGGGCCTGGGGAAGCTTTCTTT. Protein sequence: CSVGPGEAFF. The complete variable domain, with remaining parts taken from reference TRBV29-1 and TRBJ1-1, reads SAVISQKPSRDICQRGTSLTIQCQVDSQVTMMFWYRQQPGQSLTLIATANQGSEATYESGFVIDKFPISRPNLTFSTLTVSNMSPEDSSIYLCSVGPGEAFFGQGTRLTVV.

CDR3 residues: CASSILGGNYGYTF. The DNA of the CDR3 is TGTGCCAGCAGCATCCTCGGGGGGAACTATGGCTACACCTTC. V usage is TRBV7-9 and J usage is TRBJ1-2, with D tentatively TRBD1 (5 bases). This CDR3 has 14 amino acids. V lost 5 bases and J lost 2, with 12 bases in between. Per germline, CDR1 SEHNR and CDR2 FQNEAQ (reference sequence).

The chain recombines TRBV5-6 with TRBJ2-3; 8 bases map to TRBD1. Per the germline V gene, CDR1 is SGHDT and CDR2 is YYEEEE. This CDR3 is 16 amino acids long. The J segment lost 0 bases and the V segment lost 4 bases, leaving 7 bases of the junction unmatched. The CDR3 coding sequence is TGTGCCAGCAGCCTCAGGACAGGGACTAGCACAGATACGCAGTATTTT. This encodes CASSLRTGTSTDTQYF.

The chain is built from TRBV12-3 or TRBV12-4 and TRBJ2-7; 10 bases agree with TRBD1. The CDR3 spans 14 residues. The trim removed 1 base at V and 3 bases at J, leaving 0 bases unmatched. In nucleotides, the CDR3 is TGTGCCAGCAGTTTAGGGACAGGGGGCTACGAGCAGTACTTC. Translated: CASSLGTGGYEQYF.

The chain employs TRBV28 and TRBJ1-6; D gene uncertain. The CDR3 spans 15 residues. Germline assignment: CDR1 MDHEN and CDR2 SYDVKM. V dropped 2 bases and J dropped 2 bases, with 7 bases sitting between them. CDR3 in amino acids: CASSLIIPYNSPLHF. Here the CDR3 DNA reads TGTGCCAGCAGTTTAATAATCCCCTATAATTCACCCCTCCACTTT.

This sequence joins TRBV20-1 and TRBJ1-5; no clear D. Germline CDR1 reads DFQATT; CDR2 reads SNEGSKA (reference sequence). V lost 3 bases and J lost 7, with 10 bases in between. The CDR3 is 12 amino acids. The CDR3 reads CSAREGPQPQHF. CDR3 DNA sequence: TGCAGTGCTAGGGAAGGCCCGCAGCCCCAGCATTTT.